The 17 T cell receptor beta chains given below trace back to one sample, sequenced in a study of CD8 T cells in Susac syndrome. The authors reverse transcribed about 0.5 to 1 ug RNA with random hexamers. TCRdb re-derived calls from the immunoSEQ multiplex PCR reads in MiXCR, one entry per CDR3 protein. This table has about 300,000 distinct CDR3 sequences, 70% to 90% appearing once. The specimen sequenced was CD8+ T cells from PBMCs. These receptors were collected from a human donor with multiple sclerosis.

The chain carries TRBV27 and TRBJ1-1, with D maybe TRBD1 (6 bases). From germline, CDR1 is MNHEY and CDR2 SMNVEV (reference sequence). The CDR3 extends over 14 amino acids. Trimming took 3 bases from V and 4 from J, leaving 12 bases between them. In DNA form, the CDR3 reads TGTGCCAGCAGTTTTTCCAAGGGGGGCACTGAAGCTTTCTTT. As protein: CASSFSKGGTEAFF.

The rearrangement uses TRBV7-9 and TRBJ2-5, with 10 bases matching TRBD2. This CDR3 region has 12 residues. Germline V gene lookup returns CDR1 SEHNR and CDR2 FQNEAQ (reference sequence). V lost 11 bases to trimming and J lost 5 bases; unmatched junction nucleotides: 5. CDR3 coding DNA: TGTGCCGAAACTAGCGGGACGGAGACCCAGTACTTC. The encoded protein is CAETSGTETQYF. Combining the CDR3 with reference TRBV7-9 and TRBJ2-5 gives the whole variable domain DTGVSQNPRHKITKRGQNVTFRCDPISEHNRLYWYRQTLGQGPEFLTYFQNEAQLEKSRLLSDRFSAERPKGSFSTLEIQRTEQGDSAMYLCAETSGTETQYFGPGTRLLVL.

The gene calls are TRBV5-6 and TRBJ1-1; 7 positions agree with TRBD1. The CDR3 has 12 residues. Germline V gene sequence: CDR1 SGHDT, CDR2 YYEEEE. The V and J ends lost 4 bases and 7 bases, in that order; junction bases with no gene match: 4. The CDR3 coding sequence is TGTGCCAGCAGCCAGGGGGGGATTGAAGCTTTCTTT. This sequence encodes CASSQGGIEAFF.

The chain has TRBV7-9 and TRBJ1-1, with 7 bases aligning to TRBD1. With V trimmed by 5 bases and J by 2 bases, 8 bases remained unmatched. The length of the CDR3 is 15 residues. CDR1 and CDR2 (germline): SEHNR, FQNEAQ (reference sequence). CDR3 bases: TGTGCCAGCAGCCCCAGGGGGGGGTTTAACACTGAAGCTTTCTTT. It translates to CASSPRGGFNTEAFF.

V gene TRBV4-1 combines with J gene TRBJ2-7; perhaps TRBD1 as D (5 bases). V was pared by 1 base and J by 4 bases, with 20 bases between. Germline CDR1 MGHRA, CDR2 YSYEKL. The CDR3 covers 17 residues. Here the CDR3 reads CASSQGGEGAFSYEQYF. The CDR3 region has the DNA TGCGCCAGCAGCCAAGGGGGCGAAGGGGCATTTTCGTACGAGCAGTACTTC.

The chain combines TRBV7-9 with TRBJ2-1, with 10 nucleotides matching TRBD1. The V gene's germline CDR1 is SEHNR and CDR2 FQNEAQ (reference sequence). V dropped 5 bases and J dropped 0; count of bases not matched to a gene: 4. The CDR3 is 16 residues long. CDR3 in amino acids: CASSRGQGSSYNEQFF. CDR3 coding DNA: TGTGCCAGCAGCCGGGGACAGGGGAGCTCCTACAATGAGCAGTTCTTC. Full variable domain (remainder filled in from reference TRBV7-9 and TRBJ2-1): DTGVSQNPRHKITKRGQNVTFRCDPISEHNRLYWYRQTLGQGPEFLTYFQNEAQLEKSRLLSDRFSAERPKGSFSTLEIQRTEQGDSAMYLCASSRGQGSSYNEQFFGPGTRLTVL.

This chain uses TRBV5-1 with TRBJ1-1, with a tentative D call TRBD1 (6 bases). Germline V lookup: CDR1 SGHRS, CDR2 YFSETQ. The CDR3 is 17 residues long. Trimming removed 2 bases at V and 6 bases at J, with 23 bases between. Here the CDR3 reads CASSFFTTGHVSSEAFF. The CDR3 coding sequence is TGCGCCAGCAGCTTTTTCACTACAGGGCACGTTTCCTCTGAAGCTTTCTTT.

This chain connects TRBV4-1 to TRBJ2-3; tentatively, D is TRBD2 (6 bases). Germline CDR1 reads MGHRA; CDR2 reads YSYEKL. This CDR3 has 15 residues. Trimming stripped 1 base from V and 2 bases from J, with 10 bases between. CDR3 in amino acids: CASSQGGRNTDTQYF. CDR3 DNA: TGCGCCAGCAGCCAAGGAGGGAGGAACACAGATACGCAGTATTTT.

For this clonotype: The junction and the germline gene differ at one end; a read error may be behind it. The chain joins TRBV6-5 to TRBJ1-2, with D perhaps TRBD1 (6 bases). Germline V gene lookup returns CDR1 MNHEY and CDR2 SVGAGI. The CDR3 is 16 amino acids. CDR3 DNA: TGTGCCAGCAGTTACTCATTCGAGGGGGGGAACTATGGCTACGCCTTC. Protein: CASSYSFEGGNYGYAF.

This CDR3 reads CASSHRGQGALYEQFF. CDR3 bases: TGTGCCAGCAGCCATCGGGGACAGGGGGCTCTCTATGAGCAGTTCTTC. This chain uses TRBV14 with TRBJ2-1, with TRBD1 matching 12 bases. CDR3 size: 16 residues. The germline gives CDR1 SGHDN, CDR2 FVKESK. J lost 8 bases, V lost 3 bases, and 8 bases had no gene match. Filled out from reference TRBV14 and TRBJ2-1, the complete variable domain reads EAGVTQFPSHSVIEKGQTVTLRCDPISGHDNLYWYRRVMGKEIKFLLHFVKESKQDESGMPNNRFLAERTGGTYSTLKVQPAELEDSGVYFCASSHRGQGALYEQFFGPGTRLTVL.

The J gene is TRBJ2-7, the V gene TRBV28; D is undetermined. Germline V gene data show CDR1 as MDHEN and CDR2 as SYDVKM. V was shortened by 5 bases and J by 2 bases, with 16 bases between the two germline ends. The CDR3 totals 15 residues. DNA for the CDR3: TGTGCCAGCAGTCTCCTCCGCAGGACGACCTACGAGCAGTACTTC. Encoded protein: CASSLLRRTTYEQYF.

The V and J genes are TRBV12-3 or TRBV12-4 and TRBJ2-1; D possibly matches TRBD1 or TRBD2 (5 bases each). The V end lost 7 bases, the J end lost 5 bases, and 15 bases lay between the germline ends. This CDR3 has 14 amino acids. CDR3 nucleotides: TGTGCCAGCACCCGAGGGGCCAGGCACAATGAGCAGTTCTTC. This translates into CASTRGARHNEQFF.

CDR3 DNA sequence: TGTGCCAGCAGCTCACCTAGCAAAAGCGGGGTCAGCTCCTACGAGCAGTACTTC. Translated: CASSSPSKSGVSSYEQYF. The V gene is TRBV7-8, the J gene TRBJ2-7, with TRBD2 matching over 7 bases. Per germline, CDR1 SGHVS and CDR2 FQNEAQ. Losses at the gene ends were 4 bases for V and 0 bases for J; bases not matched to a gene: 15. The CDR3 loop spans 18 amino acids.

The CDR3 region is CSARGDRGREQYF. The CDR3 DNA is TGCAGTGCTAGAGGCGACAGGGGAAGGGAGCAGTACTTC. The chain joins TRBV20-1 to TRBJ2-7, with 8 bases lining up with TRBD1. Germline CDR1 DFQATT, CDR2 SNEGSKA (reference sequence). The ends lost 1 base at V and 7 bases at J; junction bases unmatched: 6. CDR3 length equals 13 residues.

The chain recombines TRBV27 with TRBJ2-7; the D gene could be TRBD1 or TRBD2 (6 bases each). Germline CDR1 is MNHEY and CDR2 is SMNVEV (reference sequence). The length of the CDR3 is 16 residues. V was clipped by 5 bases and J by 2 bases, with 19 bases between them. The CDR3 DNA follows: TGTGCCAGCAGTATGGCCGTCGGGGGCTCGGCCTACGAGCAGTACTTC. It codes for CASSMAVGGSAYEQYF.

The V gene is TRBV12-3 or TRBV12-4, the J gene TRBJ2-1; D is perhaps TRBD1 (6 bases). Trimming cost V 6 bases and J 1 base, with 13 bases left between them. The CDR3 extends over 15 amino acids. The CDR3 DNA reads as TGTGCCAGCAGCAGGATAGGGGGTTCCTACAATGAGCAGTTCTTC. Translating it yields CASSRIGGSYNEQFF.

V and J are TRBV9 and TRBJ2-1; D is unclear. Germline-derived CDR1 and CDR2 are SGDLS and YYNGEE. Trimming shortened V by 4 bases and J by 1 base, and 9 bases separated the two germline ends. There are 14 residues in the CDR3. The CDR3 loop reads CASSPTLSYNEQFF. DNA for the CDR3: TGTGCCAGCAGCCCCACCCTGTCCTACAATGAGCAGTTCTTC.